One and the same sample provided the 9 T cell receptor beta chains below, sequenced in a study of T-cell reconstitution after alpha-beta-depleted transplantation in children (dated by TCRdb to the mid-2010s). Libraries came from PCR. The sequencer listed for this sample is Illumina HiSeq 2500. Molecular barcoding was employed in the preparation of TCR libraries, with unique molecular identifiers being used to normalize TCRbeta repertoire quantification. Using fastp at Q25 and MiXCR, TCRdb reprocessed the public reads and kept productive beta chains. When rows share a CDR3 protein, they turn into one entry using the most common DNA and genes. The sample table records roughly 590,000 distinct CDR3 sequences; 16% of these occur just once. About 1.1% of the sample rests with the top ten. The specimen was PBMCs from the stem cell graft donor, collected from the stem cell graft. The receptors originated from a human donor who donated a stem cell graft to a child with acute myeloid leukemia.

V is TRBV6-1 and J is TRBJ1-1; a possible D gene is TRBD1 (6 bases). Germline V CDR1 and CDR2: MNHNS, SASEGT. V dropped 6 bases and J dropped 12 bases, with 20 bases sitting between them. CDR3 size: 13 residues. Here the CDR3 reads CASSLTPGERPFF. As DNA, the CDR3 is TGTGCCAGCAGCCTTACCCCAGGGGAGAGACCTTTCTTT.

This clonotype has a handful of counts. J is TRBJ1-1 and V is TRBV25-1; the D gene is possibly TRBD1 (6 bases). The CDR3 is made up of 14 amino acids. V lost 3 bases to trimming and J lost 13 bases, with 21 bases between them. Germline V gene data show CDR1 as MGHDK and CDR2 as SYGVNS. The CDR3 loop is CASSDPTGPTKGFF. CDR3 DNA: TGTGCCAGCAGTGACCCGACAGGTCCAACGAAAGGTTTCTTT.

This clonotype occurred a few times. The genes are TRBV13 and TRBJ2-3; 7 nucleotides line up with TRBD1. CDR1 PRHDT and CDR2 FYEKMQ come from the germline V gene (reference sequence). The CDR3 totals 15 residues. Unmatched junction bases numbered 4, after V lost 2 bases and J lost 2 bases. CDR3 region: CASSLLGQLTDTQYF. The DNA for the CDR3 is TGTGCCAGCAGCTTATTGGGACAGCTCACAGATACGCAGTATTTT.

This clonotype showed up just a few times. The rearrangement uses TRBV20-1 and TRBJ1-6, with 8 bases matching TRBD1. Germline V lookup: CDR1 DFQATT, CDR2 SNEGSKA (reference sequence). CDR3 length: 19 residues. J lost 5 bases, V lost 6 bases, and 21 bases had no gene match. CDR3 protein: CSAARMYGRGLLDNSPLHF. CDR3 DNA: TGCAGTGCGGCCAGAATGTACGGCAGGGGGCTTTTGGATAATTCACCCCTCCACTTT.

V and J are TRBV28 and TRBJ2-1, with D tentatively TRBD1 (6 bases). Germline V gene data show CDR1 as MDHEN and CDR2 as SYDVKM. CDR3 size: 15 residues. V lost 6 bases, J lost 4 bases, and 16 bases lay in between. CDR3 residues: CASSRRQGLYNEQFF. In DNA, the CDR3 is TGTGCCAGCAGCCGTCGGCAGGGGCTTTACAATGAGCAGTTCTTC.

This chain connects TRBV6-2 or TRBV6-3 to TRBJ1-5; D not resolved. The germline V gene encodes CDR1 MNHEY and CDR2 SVGEGT. V was pared by 6 bases and J by 2 bases, with 17 bases between. The CDR3 sequence is 16 residues long. The CDR3 region is CASRFSDLGGNQPQHF. CDR3 in DNA: TGTGCCAGCAGGTTCTCGGACCTTGGGGGCAATCAGCCCCAGCATTTT.

This clonotype was observed many times. The chain employs TRBV28 and TRBJ1-1; TRBD1 aligns across 7 bases. Trimming cost V 6 bases and J 7 bases; bases outside gene matches: 2. The CDR3 loop spans 11 amino acids. The germline V gene encodes CDR1 MDHEN and CDR2 SYDVKM. The CDR3 DNA is TGTGCCAGCAGGACAGGGATTGAAGCTTTCTTT. Its protein product is CASRTGIEAFF.

This clonotype appeared a few times. The chain recombines TRBV12-3 or TRBV12-4 with TRBJ2-2, with 9 nucleotides matching TRBD1. The ends lost 5 bases at V and 6 bases at J; junction bases unmatched: 4. This CDR3 comprises 14 residues. CDR3: CASSPGTGSGELFF. CDR3 coding DNA: TGTGCCAGCAGTCCCGGGACAGGGTCCGGGGAGCTGTTTTTT.

This clonotype was observed at least ten times. The chain has TRBV4-3 and TRBJ2-7; TRBD1 matches 9 bases. Germline values: CDR1 LGHNA, CDR2 YSLEER. The CDR3 sequence is 15 residues long. J gave up 6 bases and V 1 base, and 7 bases lay outside the gene matches. CDR3 bases: TGCGCCAGCAGCCAAGGGGGACAGGGAGTTTCCGAGCAGTACTTC. This encodes CASSQGGQGVSEQYF.